Following are 9 T cell receptor beta chains from one sample sequenced in a study of blood T cell repertoires in COVID-19. Sequenced by immunoSEQ multiplex PCR; TCRdb stores in-frame clones only, minus some. The top ten clones hold roughly 20% of a sample with 130,000 or so clones, approximately 77% of them seen once. Sequenced input: peripheral blood. These receptors originate from a man older than 75 with acute or convalescent COVID-19.

The V gene is TRBV28, the J gene TRBJ2-7; 7 nucleotides line up with TRBD1. The CDR3 consists of 15 residues. CDR1 MDHEN and CDR2 SYDVKM come from the germline V gene. With 5 bases clipped from V and 2 bases from J, the junction kept 9 bases outside the gene matches. The CDR3 loop is CASSKSRQGTYEQYF. CDR3 nucleotide sequence: TGTGCCAGCAGTAAAAGTAGACAGGGCACCTACGAGCAGTACTTC.

The chain joins TRBV3-1 (or the pseudogene TRBV3-2) to TRBJ2-5, with D tentatively TRBD2 (5 bases). The CDR3 has 11 residues. The V gene's germline CDR1 is LGHDT and CDR2 YNNKEL (reference sequence). With 0 bases removed from V and 11 bases from J, the gap between germline ends came to 7 bases. The CDR3 DNA sequence: TGTGCCAGCAGCCAAGATCTAGCTCAGTACTTC. It translates to CASSQDLAQYF.

This clone was detected once. V usage is TRBV6-2 or TRBV6-3 and J usage is TRBJ2-3; a weak D match, TRBD2 (6 bases). Germline V gene data show CDR1 as MNHEY and CDR2 as SVGEGT. Trimming stripped 6 bases from V and 7 bases from J, with 20 bases between. This CDR3 region has 15 residues. CDR3 in amino acids: CASSGHTGGTNTQYF. The CDR3 coding sequence is TGTGCCAGCAGCGGCCACACCGGGGGAACAAATACGCAGTATTTT.

This rearrangement joins TRBV7-3 to TRBJ2-1, with a possible D match to TRBD1 (6 bases). The germline V gene encodes CDR1 SGHTA and CDR2 FQGTGA. The CDR3 spans 16 residues. Trimming left V 3 bases short and J 1 base short, with 13 bases between. CDR3 loop: CASSFEGRGSYNEQFF. DNA for the CDR3: TGTGCCAGCAGCTTCGAAGGCAGGGGTTCCTACAATGAGCAGTTCTTC.

This rearrangement joins TRBV28 to TRBJ2-1; 7 bases match TRBD2. The J segment lost 8 bases and the V segment lost 3 bases, leaving 13 bases of the junction unmatched. Germline lookup yields CDR1 MDHEN and CDR2 SYDVKM. The CDR3 spans 16 residues. The CDR3 protein is CASSFPGGDRRDEQFF. CDR3 coding DNA: TGTGCCAGCAGTTTCCCTGGGGGGGACCGGAGAGATGAGCAGTTCTTC.

This clone has a handful of counts. The rearrangement joins TRBV7-2 to TRBJ2-7, with D possibly matching TRBD1 (5 bases). Germline V CDR1 and CDR2: SGHTA, FQGNSA. The CDR3 spans 14 residues. V was pared by 1 base and J by 3 bases, with 10 bases between. The CDR3 here is CASSLGVGLYEQYF. Written as DNA, the CDR3 is TGTGCCAGCAGCTTAGGGGTGGGGCTCTACGAGCAGTACTTC.

The chain combines TRBV5-4 with TRBJ2-1, with TRBD1 identical over 8 bases. The junction had 3 bases not matched to a gene; V was cut back by 0 bases and J by 4 bases. Germline CDR1 and CDR2: SGHNT and YYREEE (reference sequence). This CDR3 is 15 amino acids long. CDR3 DNA sequence: TGTGCCAGCAGCTTGGGACAGGGGACTTACAATGAGCAGTTCTTC. Protein sequence: CASSLGQGTYNEQFF.

The chain is built from TRBV6-5 and TRBJ2-1; TRBD1 aligns across 9 bases. Germline lookup yields CDR1 MNHEY and CDR2 SVGAGI. The CDR3 loop spans 14 amino acids. Germline trimming cut 11 bases from V and 1 base from J; bases unmatched to any gene: 6. The CDR3 nucleotides are TGTGCCGGGGGACAGGGATCGTCCTACAATGAGCAGTTCTTC. Translated: CAGGQGSSYNEQFF.

The CDR3 loop is CASSQKVGGQMNTGELFF. In nucleotides, the CDR3 is TGTGCCAGCAGCCAAAAAGTCGGCGGGCAGATGAACACCGGGGAGCTGTTTTTT. The chain recombines TRBV3-1 (or the pseudogene TRBV3-2) with TRBJ2-2, with D possibly TRBD2 on 5 matching bases. V lost 2 bases, J lost 1 base, and 17 bases lay in between. From germline, CDR1 is LGHDT and CDR2 YNNKEL (reference sequence). The CDR3 consists of 18 residues.